These T cell receptor beta chains were read from a single sample in a study of blood T cell repertoires in COVID-19. Measured with immunoSEQ multiplex PCR; TCRdb has only the in-frame clones, and not every one. The sample gives around 15,000 clones, approximately 90% of which show up once; just under 9% is in the top ten. Sample: peripheral blood. The receptors were sampled from a human donor in a cohort sampled during active COVID-19. Both conserved end residues are part of each CDR3. D genes are given only for firm matches. Clone size is given for some rows only: seen once, a few or many times, or a class if the clone is expanded.

CDR3nt,CDR3aa,j_gene,abundance,len,v_gene,d_gene
TGCGCCAGCAGCTTGGCCTCAGGGATTAATTCACCCCTCCACTTT,CASSLASGINSPLHF,TRBJ1-6,few,15,TRBV5-1,-
TGCGCCAGCAGCCAGTCTGAGAATCGGGGTCAGCCCCAGCATTTT,CASSQSENRGQPQHF,TRBJ1-5,-,15,TRBV4-1,-
TGTGCCAGCAGCGGGGGCTACGAGCAGTACTTC,CASSGGYEQYF,TRBJ2-7,-,11,TRBV27,-
TGTGCCAGCAGCCATCTAGCGGGAGGTAATTACAATGAGCAGTTCTTC,CASSHLAGGNYNEQFF,TRBJ2-1,-,16,TRBV14,TRBD2
TGCGCCAGCACCCCTAACGACAGCTACTATAATTCACCCCTCCACTTT,CASTPNDSYYNSPLHF,TRBJ1-6,-,16,TRBV5-1,-
TGTGCCAGCAGCTTAGGGACAGGGTCTGGAAACACCATATATTTT,CASSLGTGSGNTIYF,TRBJ1-3,-,15,TRBV7-8,TRBD1
TGTGCCAGCAGTGGGAGACTAGCGGGGGTACGACGGCCAGATACGCAGTATTTT,CASSGRLAGVRRPDTQYF,TRBJ2-3,-,18,TRBV6-2/TRBV6-3,TRBD2
TGTGCCAGTAGTATACTCGGGAGGGCCCCGGGGGAGACCCAGTACTTC,CASSILGRAPGETQYF,TRBJ2-5,-,16,TRBV19,TRBD2
TGTGCCAGCAGCCACCCACGGACAGGGCGCCCCTACGAGCAGTACTTC,CASSHPRTGRPYEQYF,TRBJ2-7,-,16,TRBV3-1/TRBV3-2,TRBD1
TGTGCCAGCAGCCACCAGACAGCTTCCTACGAGCAGTACTTC,CASSHQTASYEQYF,TRBJ2-7,-,14,TRBV28,-
TGCGCCAGCAAGACGGGAGACTCTAATTCACCCCTCCACTTT,CASKTGDSNSPLHF,TRBJ1-6,-,14,TRBV5-1,-
TGTGCCAGCAGTTTACTCTACAAAAACATTCAGTACTTC,CASSLLYKNIQYF,TRBJ2-4,once,13,TRBV28,-
TGTGCCAGCAGCCAAGGGCGGGCTCGTAGGGAAGGCTACACCTTC,CASSQGRARREGYTF,TRBJ1-2,-,15,TRBV11-2,-
TGTGCCAGCCACCTAGCGGGAACGGAAAACATTCAGTACTTC,CASHLAGTENIQYF,TRBJ2-4,once,14,TRBV6-5,TRBD2
TGTGCCAGCAGTCCCGGGACAGGGTTTGTCACTGAAGCTTTCTTT,CASSPGTGFVTEAFF,TRBJ1-1,few,15,TRBV6-5,TRBD1
TGTGCCAGCAGTTTGAGGGGGGGCGGGGAGCTGTTTTTT,CASSLRGGGELFF,TRBJ2-2,-,13,TRBV27,-
TGTGCCAGCAGCTTAGCGGCGGGGGTGAGCAATCAGCCCCAGCATTTT,CASSLAAGVSNQPQHF,TRBJ1-5,-,16,TRBV7-9,-
TGTGCCAGCGGACAGGGGGCCCCAACTGGGGCCAACGTCCTGACTTTC,CASGQGAPTGANVLTF,TRBJ2-6,-,16,TRBV10-3,TRBD1
TGTGCCAGCAGCACTTACTACGAGCAGTACTTC,CASSTYYEQYF,TRBJ2-7,-,11,TRBV2,-
TGTGCCATCGGAGCGGGAGGTCACGAGCAGTACTTC,CAIGAGGHEQYF,TRBJ2-7,once,12,TRBV10-3,TRBD2
TGTGCCAGCAGCTTATCAACTGGGGCCAACGTCCTGACTTTC,CASSLSTGANVLTF,TRBJ2-6,-,14,TRBV7-3,-
TGTGCCAGCAGTTCAGAGAGGGGGCTCTACGAGCAGTACTTC,CASSSERGLYEQYF,TRBJ2-7,-,14,TRBV7-2,TRBD1
TGTGCCAGCAGACGTCTAGGGACAGGTACAGATACGCAGTATTTT,CASRRLGTGTDTQYF,TRBJ2-3,-,15,TRBV28,TRBD1
TGTGCCAGCTCACCACAATACGGTTTCACAGATACGCAGTATTTT,CASSPQYGFTDTQYF,TRBJ2-3,-,15,TRBV18,-
TGTGCCAGCAAGGCGGGGAGCTCCTACAATGAGCAGTTCTTC,CASKAGSSYNEQFF,TRBJ2-1,-,14,TRBV27,-
TGTGCCAGCAGCGGAATCGGTGGCAGGGGACCCGAGCAGTACTTC,CASSGIGGRGPEQYF,TRBJ2-7,-,15,TRBV5-4,-
TGTGCCAGTAGTATGGGGGCCAGGCTAGGCTACGAGCAGTACTTC,CASSMGARLGYEQYF,TRBJ2-7,-,15,TRBV19,-
TGTGCCAGCAGTTTCGGGGGTTGGGGCACTGAAGCTTTCTTT,CASSFGGWGTEAFF,TRBJ1-1,-,14,TRBV28,-
TGTGCCAGCAGGAGACTAGCGGGAGTCAATGAGCAGTTCTTC,CASRRLAGVNEQFF,TRBJ2-1,once,14,TRBV3-1/TRBV3-2,TRBD2
TGTGCCAGCAGCTTCGCTAGCGGGAGGTACGAGCAGTACTTC,CASSFASGRYEQYF,TRBJ2-7,-,14,TRBV11-3,TRBD2
TGTGCCAGCAGCGTGGGACTAGGCGGTACCGGGGAGCTGTTTTTT,CASSVGLGGTGELFF,TRBJ2-2,-,15,TRBV9,TRBD2
TGCGCCAGCAGCCCGCGGACAGGGCTTGGAGAGACCCAGTACTTC,CASSPRTGLGETQYF,TRBJ2-5,-,15,TRBV5-1,TRBD1
TGTGCCAGCAGCGTAGCCAAAGAGATGAACACTGAAGCTTTCTTT,CASSVAKEMNTEAFF,TRBJ1-1,-,15,TRBV9,-
TGTGCCAGCAGTGCGACAGGGGGCCGGTACGAGCAGTACTTC,CASSATGGRYEQYF,TRBJ2-7,-,14,TRBV2,TRBD1
TGCGCCAGCAGCTTGGTATCCGGGGTGTCGGAAAAACTGTTTTTT,CASSLVSGVSEKLFF,TRBJ1-4,-,15,TRBV5-1,-
TGCAGTGCTAGTCCACCGGGACAGCTCACAGATACGCAGTATTTT,CSASPPGQLTDTQYF,TRBJ2-3,few,15,TRBV20-1,TRBD1
TGTGCCAGCAGCCATGGGGGGGTATACACCTTC,CASSHGGVYTF,TRBJ1-2,-,11,TRBV7-8,-
TGTGCCAGCAGGGGTAGCGGGATGAGCTCCTACGAGCAGTACTTC,CASRGSGMSSYEQYF,TRBJ2-7,-,15,TRBV28,TRBD2
TGTGCCACCAGTGATTTTAGACAGGGCAGAGAGACCCAGTACTTC,CATSDFRQGRETQYF,TRBJ2-5,-,15,TRBV24-1,TRBD1
TGCGCCAGCAGCTTGGTGGCGACTAGCCTCCTTAACGAGCAGTACTTC,CASSLVATSLLNEQYF,TRBJ2-7,once,16,TRBV5-1,TRBD2
TGTGCCAGTAGCCGCCGTGGGACAGGGAGTGAAAAACTGTTTTTT,CASSRRGTGSEKLFF,TRBJ1-4,-,15,TRBV19,TRBD1
TGTGCCACCAGCAGACAGCAGGGGGCTTGGGAGACCCAGTACTTC,CATSRQQGAWETQYF,TRBJ2-5,few,15,TRBV15,TRBD1
TGCGCCAGCAGCCGATCGGCAGGGTCGGGCAATGAGCAGTTCTTC,CASSRSAGSGNEQFF,TRBJ2-1,-,15,TRBV5-1,-
TGTGCCAGCAGCCCAACGGGCGGGTCAACCTACGAGCAGTACTTC,CASSPTGGSTYEQYF,TRBJ2-7,-,15,TRBV3-1/TRBV3-2,-
TGCGCCAGCAGGCAAGTATCGGGGTGGTCGGAGACCCAGTACTTC,CASRQVSGWSETQYF,TRBJ2-5,-,15,TRBV4-1,-
TGTGCCACCCGAGACGGGGCGAACACCGGGGAGCTGTTTTTT,CATRDGANTGELFF,TRBJ2-2,-,14,TRBV24-1,-
TGTGCCAGCAGTGGGCTAGCGGGAGGAAAGTTCTTC,CASSGLAGGKFF,TRBJ2-1,-,12,TRBV12-3/TRBV12-4,TRBD2
TGCAGCGTTGAGTACGGAGAGACCCAGTACTTC,CSVEYGETQYF,TRBJ2-5,-,11,TRBV29-1,-
TGCGCCAGCAGTGAGTCGTTAACAGGGGGAGGCAATGAGCAGTTCTTC,CASSESLTGGGNEQFF,TRBJ2-1,-,16,TRBV10-2,TRBD1
TGTGCCAGCAGTTTGGCGACAGTGAATAACTATGGCTACACCTTC,CASSLATVNNYGYTF,TRBJ1-2,-,15,TRBV28,-
TGTGCCAGTAGTATCGGACAGGGGTGGGAGACCCAGTACTTC,CASSIGQGWETQYF,TRBJ2-5,-,14,TRBV19,TRBD1
TGTGCCAGCAGGGGCCCCCCAGGCGGGAGGGTTCTCTTC,CASRGPPGGRVLF,TRBJ2-1,-,13,TRBV2,TRBD2
TGTGCCAGCAGCCAGTACAGGTCGACTGAAGCTTTCTTT,CASSQYRSTEAFF,TRBJ1-1,-,13,TRBV14,-
TGTGCCAGTAGTGAGACAGGAGGAGCTTACAATGAGCAGTTCTTC,CASSETGGAYNEQFF,TRBJ2-1,-,15,TRBV19,-
TGTGCCAGCAGCTTGGGCCAGGTATTCTGGGAGCAGTACTTC,CASSLGQVFWEQYF,TRBJ2-7,-,14,TRBV5-6,-